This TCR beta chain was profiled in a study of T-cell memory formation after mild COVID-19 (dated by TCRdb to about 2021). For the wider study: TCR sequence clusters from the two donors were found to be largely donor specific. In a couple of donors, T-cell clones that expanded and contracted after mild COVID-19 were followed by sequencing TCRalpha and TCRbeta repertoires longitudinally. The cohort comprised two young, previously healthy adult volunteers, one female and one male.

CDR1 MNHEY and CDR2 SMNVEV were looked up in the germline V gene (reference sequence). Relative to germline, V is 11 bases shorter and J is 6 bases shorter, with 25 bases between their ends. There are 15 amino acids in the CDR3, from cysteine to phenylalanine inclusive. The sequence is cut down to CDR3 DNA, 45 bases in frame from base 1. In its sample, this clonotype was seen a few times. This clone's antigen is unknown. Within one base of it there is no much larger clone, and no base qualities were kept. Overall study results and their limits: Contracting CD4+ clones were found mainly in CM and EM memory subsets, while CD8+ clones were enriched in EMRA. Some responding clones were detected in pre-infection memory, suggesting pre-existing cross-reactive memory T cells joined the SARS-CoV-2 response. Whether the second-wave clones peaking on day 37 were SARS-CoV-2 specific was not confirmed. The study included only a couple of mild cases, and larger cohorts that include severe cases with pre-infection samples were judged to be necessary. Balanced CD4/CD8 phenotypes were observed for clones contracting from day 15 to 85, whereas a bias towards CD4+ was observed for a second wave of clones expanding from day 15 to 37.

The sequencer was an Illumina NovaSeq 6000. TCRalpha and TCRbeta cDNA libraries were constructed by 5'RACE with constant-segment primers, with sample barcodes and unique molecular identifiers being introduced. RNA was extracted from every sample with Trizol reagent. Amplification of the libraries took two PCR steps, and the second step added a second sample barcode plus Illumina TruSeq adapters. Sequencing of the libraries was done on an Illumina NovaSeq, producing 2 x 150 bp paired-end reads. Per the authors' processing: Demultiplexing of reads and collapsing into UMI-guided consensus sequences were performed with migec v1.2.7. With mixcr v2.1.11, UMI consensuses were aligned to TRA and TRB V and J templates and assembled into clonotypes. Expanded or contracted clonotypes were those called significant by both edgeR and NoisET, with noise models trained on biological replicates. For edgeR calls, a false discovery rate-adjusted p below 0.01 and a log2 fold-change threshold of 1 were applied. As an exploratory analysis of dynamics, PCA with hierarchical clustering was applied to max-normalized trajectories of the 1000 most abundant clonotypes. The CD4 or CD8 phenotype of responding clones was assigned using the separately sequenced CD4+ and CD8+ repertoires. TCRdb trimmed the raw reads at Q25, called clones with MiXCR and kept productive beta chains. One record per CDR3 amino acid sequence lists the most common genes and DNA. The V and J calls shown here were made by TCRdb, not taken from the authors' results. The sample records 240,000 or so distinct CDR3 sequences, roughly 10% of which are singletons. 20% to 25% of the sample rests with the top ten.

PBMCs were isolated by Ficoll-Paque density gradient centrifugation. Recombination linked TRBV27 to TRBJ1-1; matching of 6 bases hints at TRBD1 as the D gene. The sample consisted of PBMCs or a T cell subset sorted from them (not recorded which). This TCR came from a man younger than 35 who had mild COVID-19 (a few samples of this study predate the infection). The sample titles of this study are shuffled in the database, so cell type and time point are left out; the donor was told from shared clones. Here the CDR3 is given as CAASRSGQSGPEAFF. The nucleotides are TGTGCCGCCAGCAGAAGCGGACAGTCAGGGCCTGAAGCTTTCTTT.